These T cell receptor beta chains were read from a single sample in a study of T cells in localized non-small cell lung cancer. The data were produced by immunoSEQ multiplex PCR, yet TCRdb's version contains in-frame clones alone and is incomplete. In the table there are around 79,000 clones, around 81% of which are singletons. Specimen: PBMCs, collected before any cancer treatment. The receptors were sampled from a man aged 40-75 years with stage II squamous cell lung carcinoma. CDR3s include the opening cysteine and the closing phenylalanine or tryptophan. A D gene is named only where the DNA matches it firmly. Clone size, where shown, is once, few, many, or a class for clones that have expanded.

d_gene	abundance	v_gene	j_gene	CDR3nt	CDR3aa
TRBD1	.	TRBV7-9	TRBJ1-4	TGTGCCAGCAGCTCCGGTAGGGGGCCTACTAATGAAAAACTGTTTTTT	CASSSGRGPTNEKLFF
.	few	TRBV30	TRBJ2-1	TGTGCCTGGAGCCTACAGTACAATGAGCAGTTCTTC	CAWSLQYNEQFF
TRBD1	.	TRBV6-6	TRBJ1-1	TGTGCCAGCCTAAGACAGGGTGAAGCTTTCTTT	CASLRQGEAFF
.	.	TRBV5-6	TRBJ2-4	TGTGCCAGCAGCTTGGTGGGGGGCGCGGGAAACATTCAGTACTTC	CASSLVGGAGNIQYF
TRBD2	.	TRBV2	TRBJ2-7	TGTGCCAGCAGTGAGGGACTAGCGGGAAACTTC	CASSEGLAGNF
.	many	TRBV7-9	TRBJ2-7	TGTGCCAGCAACCGCCCCGCAGAAGAGCAGTACTTC	CASNRPAEEQYF
.	.	TRBV10-3	TRBJ1-2	TGTGCCATCAGTGTTACGGGACTGAGTAGCTACACCTTC	CAISVTGLSSYTF
.	.	TRBV19	TRBJ2-7	TGTGCCAGTAGCCCGGGACAATCCTACGAGCAGTACTTC	CASSPGQSYEQYF
.	.	TRBV5-4	TRBJ2-3	TGTGCCAGCAGCTCTTACTTAGATACGCAGTATTTT	CASSSYLDTQYF
.	.	TRBV7-9	TRBJ2-5	TGTGCCAGCAGCTTATCTCTGAACAGACTCCAAGAGACCCAGTACTTC	CASSLSLNRLQETQYF